This T cell receptor beta chain was captured by sequencing in a study of OX40 agonist ivuxolimab in advanced cancers. The data were produced by immunoSEQ multiplex PCR, yet TCRdb's version contains in-frame clones alone and is incomplete. The table includes 20,000 to 25,000 clones, about 83% detected once. In its sample, this clone was seen once. Its antigen remains unknown. General observations from the study: Some of the lowest clonal expansion was seen in partial responders at 0.1-3.0 mg/kg.

This receptor was obtained from an adult with an advanced solid tumor such as melanoma, head and neck, liver or kidney cancer. The material was CD4+ or CD8+ T cells sorted from blood, obtained in a trial of the OX40 agonist ivuxolimab.

As DNA, the CDR3 is TGTGCCAGCAGCTTATCTGGGACAGGGGCCTATGGCTACACCTTC. It is translated as CASSLSGTGAYGYTF. This chain connects TRBV7-9 to TRBJ1-2; 10 bases map to TRBD1. V lost 2 bases, J lost 4 bases, and 4 bases stayed unmatched. CDR1 is SEHNR, CDR2 FQNEAQ, per germline (reference sequence). The CDR3 covers 15 residues. Using reference TRBV7-9 and TRBJ1-2 for the parts outside the CDR3, the full variable domain is DTGVSQNPRHKITKRGQNVTFRCDPISEHNRLYWYRQTLGQGPEFLTYFQNEAQLEKSRLLSDRFSAERPKGSFSTLEIQRTEQGDSAMYLCASSLSGTGAYGYTFGSGTRLTVV.